Listed below are T cell receptor beta chains from one sample, sequenced in a study of CD4 T cells in relation to SARS-CoV-2 and coronaviruses. Measured with immunoSEQ multiplex PCR; TCRdb has only the in-frame clones, and not every one. The table includes tens of thousands of clones, over 85% detected once. The sequenced sample was naive CD4+ T cells from PBMCs. Receptors were obtained from a human donor in good health. The CDR3 runs from the conserved cysteine through the conserved F or W. Expanded clones are given a class, and other clones once, few, many or no size at all.

size,V,J,CDR3
.,TRBV28,TRBJ1-4,CASSGGDATNEKLFF
.,TRBV2,TRBJ1-5,CASSVSGGVIQPQHF
.,TRBV7-2,TRBJ2-3,CASSLGLAASTDTQYF
.,TRBV6-5,TRBJ1-2,CSSGDPGQSIYGYTF
.,TRBV16,TRBJ2-1,CASSPNRVYNEQFF
.,TRBV10-1,TRBJ2-3,CASSEPSADTQYF
.,TRBV2,TRBJ2-7,CASIRGWLAGTYEQYF
once,TRBV19,TRBJ1-5,CASNFGQGSNQPQHF
.,TRBV2,TRBJ2-5,CASSILMGETQYF
.,TRBV3-1/TRBV3-2,TRBJ2-1,CASSQDKSGAPGYNEQFF
.,TRBV5-1,TRBJ2-7,CASSLAPTSGNYEQYF
.,TRBV15,TRBJ2-2,CATSRERLGNRGLVHSLNTGELFF
.,TRBV9,TRBJ1-1,CASSPGQALTEAFF
.,TRBV19,TRBJ1-6,CASSPGRDNSPLHF
once,TRBV2,TRBJ2-7,CASSRGQGALGWQYF
.,TRBV2,TRBJ1-2,CASSPTGPNYGYTF
.,TRBV7-2,TRBJ2-2,CASSPSRVNTGELFF
.,TRBV11-2,TRBJ1-5,CASSLGVNQPQHF
.,TRBV11-2,TRBJ2-3,CASSLLAGEFTDTQYF
.,TRBV27,TRBJ2-4,CASRLRDRNIQYF
once,TRBV5-4,TRBJ1-1,CASSQDRVNTEAFF
.,TRBV5-1,TRBJ1-4,CASSLDGDEKLFF
.,TRBV3-1/TRBV3-2,TRBJ2-7,CASSGTGCYEQYF
.,TRBV18,TRBJ1-1,CASSLDTEAFF
.,TRBV5-1,TRBJ2-5,CASSLAGTGGAETQYF
.,TRBV5-1,TRBJ2-1,CASSTGAHHEQFF
.,TRBV4-3,TRBJ2-1,CASSQQVGGAEDEQFF
.,TRBV2,TRBJ1-4,CASSVDRAFANEKLFF
.,TRBV5-4,TRBJ1-2,CASSFRTAAGYTF
.,TRBV7-2,TRBJ2-2,CASSLPRGSSLDTGELFF
.,TRBV6-1,TRBJ1-5,CASSESLGNQPQHF
.,TRBV3-1/TRBV3-2,TRBJ2-5,CASTGLAGYQETQYF
.,TRBV2,TRBJ2-7,CASSEDLPSGTGQYF
.,TRBV9,TRBJ2-3,CASSIRDRTDTQYF
.,TRBV19,TRBJ2-7,CASSPGLAGVLSYEQYF
.,TRBV6-4,TRBJ1-5,CASSDLVTREGHQPQHF
.,TRBV29-1,TRBJ2-7,CSVGTGTRYEQYF
.,TRBV28,TRBJ2-7,CASSLSGSGLLRYF
once,TRBV6-5,TRBJ1-3,CASSPRASSGNTIYF
.,TRBV12-3/TRBV12-4,TRBJ2-2,CASSRESGELFF
few,TRBV20-1,TRBJ1-6,CSASGAQVNSPLHF
few,TRBV18,TRBJ1-6,CASSQEVWRAGSPLHF
.,TRBV14,TRBJ2-2,CASSPTGSTGELFF
once,TRBV11-3,TRBJ2-5,CASSYDGPPQETQYF
once,TRBV2,TRBJ2-6,CASSEELSGANVLTF
.,TRBV4-1,TRBJ2-7,CASSQRTVSYEQYF
.,TRBV23-1,TRBJ1-6,CASSQGRTLHF
.,TRBV5-1,TRBJ2-1,CASSGSPGQGSYNEQFF